One TCR beta chain is described in this entry. This record comes from a study of shared clonotypes between healthy human individuals. In the original analysis: Filtering differed, since immunoSEQ gave only junction sequences and no quality scores. Sequenced by immunoSEQ multiplex PCR; TCRdb stores in-frame clones only, minus some. V and J calls plus clone size are reproduced from that table; the DNA served to infer D and trimming. The sample shows some 1.1 million clones, roughly 80% of them seen only once. The CDR3 loop spans 16 amino acids. The ends lost 4 bases at V and 4 bases at J; junction bases unmatched: 9. Germline CDR1 is KGHSH and CDR2 is LQKENI. The split of CD4+ cells yielded CD45RA+ naive and CD45RA-negative memory subsets.

This chain uses TRBV18 with TRBJ2-7; 11 nucleotides match TRBD2. The sequencing input was memory CD4+ T cells from PBMCs. This sample's subset: CD45RA-negative fraction. The receptor was derived from a man aged 18 to 35 in good health. Some clones in this sample may be carry-over from other donors' samples. The CDR3 DNA reads as TGTGCCAGCTCACAAAGAACCGGGACTAGCGGTTACGAGCAGTACTTC. This encodes CASSQRTGTSGYEQYF.